This is a list of T cell receptor beta chains from one sample in a study of post-analysis software for immune sequencing data. TCRdb recomputed calls from the PCR reads with MiXCR, one row per CDR3 protein. The sample yields roughly 540,000 distinct CDR3 sequences, roughly 34% seen once. Sequencing used blood. These receptors originate from a girl under 18 with multiple sclerosis. Each CDR3 is given with its conserved first and last residue. The order of the fields is V gene, D gene, clone size, J gene, CDR3 protein. A D gene is named only where the DNA matches it firmly. Only some rows state a clone size, as once, few, many or a class for expanded clones.

>TRBV6-5|NA|NA|TRBJ2-1
CASSSRQAPYNEQFF
>TRBV5-1|NA|NA|TRBJ2-1
CASSLGELNYNEQFF
>TRBV20-1|TRBD2|many|TRBJ2-5
CSATGLGGETQYF
>TRBV7-8|TRBD2|few|TRBJ2-3
CTSTLAGGITDTQYF
>TRBV28|NA|few|TRBJ2-1
CASSLTTGNEQFF
>TRBV20-1|TRBD1|few|TRBJ2-4
CSATYSTGDQYF
>TRBV6-5|NA|NA|TRBJ1-2
CARHKDCGYTF
>TRBV7-9|TRBD1|NA|TRBJ2-7
CASSSSRDRDHEQYF
>TRBV5-6|NA|NA|TRBJ2-4
CASSPSSRNIQYF
>TRBV5-1|TRBD1|NA|TRBJ1-2
CASSRDRVQSGYTF
>TRBV20-1|NA|few|TRBJ1-2
CSALAVRFYGYTF
>TRBV5-1|TRBD2|NA|TRBJ2-1
CASSPQTSRNYNEQFF
>TRBV6-5|TRBD1|NA|TRBJ1-2
CASSPQTGGRFYGYTF
>TRBV10-3|NA|few|TRBJ2-3
CANRQGGRDTQYF
>TRBV20-1|NA|few|TRBJ2-5
CSGKMGSQETQYF
>TRBV7-3|NA|few|TRBJ2-7
CASSLGVVNEQYF
>TRBV5-1|NA|NA|TRBJ1-1
CASSLGAPGGAFF
>TRBV3-1|NA|NA|TRBJ2-7
CASSQDQSQGYEQYF
>TRBV7-2|NA|many|TRBJ1-5
CASSLEGAQPQHF
>TRBV12-3/TRBV12-4|NA|NA|TRBJ1-3
CASSLHSGNTIYF
>TRBV6-1|NA|NA|TRBJ2-1
CASSEVSNNEQFF
>TRBV20-1|TRBD2|few|TRBJ2-7
CSARDVASGDYEQYF
>TRBV29-1|NA|few|TRBJ2-3
CSVNSITSTDTQYF
>TRBV4-2|NA|few|TRBJ2-6
CASSQSQGTSGANVLTF
>TRBV12-3/TRBV12-4|TRBD1|few|TRBJ1-4
CASNGGGSSLEKLFF
>TRBV6-1|NA|few|TRBJ2-5
CASRLTGFRETQYF
>TRBV12-3/TRBV12-4|TRBD2|NA|TRBJ2-5
CASSLSRGVETQYF
>TRBV4-2|NA|many|TRBJ2-2
CASSQDRGEVHHTGELFF
>TRBV29-1|TRBD1|many|TRBJ2-7
CSVTPRTGPDEQYF